This TCR beta chain was profiled in a study of shared clonotypes between healthy human individuals. Study-level points and caveats: Sample collection involved blood only; tissue repertoires are likely different. Non-shared clonotypes displayed generation probabilities falling below those of clonotypes present in all four donors. With several donors compared, about 5.2% of naive CD4 clonotypes were shared.

In the CD4+ fraction, cells were divided into CD45RA+ naive and CD45RA-negative memory subsets. As for this clone: The antigen is unknown.

TCRdb's copy holds only in-frame clones and misses some; the assay was immunoSEQ multiplex PCR. The sample has some 2,500,000 clones, approximately 94% seen once; the top ten hold about 0.38%. Sequences were obtained from naive CD4+ T cells from PBMCs. Subset of the sample: CD45RA+ positively selected. The TCR sequence derives from a man between 18 and 29 years old in good health. Some clones in this sample may be carry-over from other donors' samples.

The CDR3: CASSYGRGLYEQYF. CDR3 nucleotide sequence: TGTGCCAGCAGTTACGGTCGGGGGCTCTACGAGCAGTACTTC. The chain combines TRBV6-5 with TRBJ2-7; tentatively, D is TRBD1 or TRBD2 (6 bases each). There are 14 residues in the CDR3. Germline CDR1 is MNHEY and CDR2 is SVGAGI. Trimming removed 2 bases from V and 3 bases from J, with 11 bases in between.